The entry below describes one T cell receptor (beta chain). The CD8+ and CD4+ T cells were isolated magnetically using a negative isolation approach, whereas the TEMRA cells were enriched by FACS. This sample is part of a study of CD8 T cells in Susac syndrome. Random hexamers were used to reverse transcribe an amount of roughly 0.45 to 1 ug RNA. TCRdb re-called the immunoSEQ multiplex PCR reads through MiXCR, storing one row per CDR3 protein. The table includes over 300,000 distinct CDR3 sequences, 90% to 95% detected once. V trimming: 6 bases; J trimming: 9 bases; junction bases outside the gene matches: 8. Germline CDR1 reads MNHEY; CDR2 reads SVGEGT. This CDR3 has 13 amino acids.

The source of this sequence is a human donor with multiple sclerosis. Sample: CD4+ T cells from PBMCs. The V call is TRBV6-2 or TRBV6-3, the J call TRBJ2-1; TRBD2 agrees at 7 bases. CDR3 loop: CASRSGTNGEQFF. The CDR3 DNA is TGTGCCAGCAGGTCCGGGACTAACGGTGAGCAGTTCTTC.